The 30 T cell receptor beta chains below all came from one sample that was sequenced in a study of cytomegalovirus exposure and HLA in healthy donors. Method: immunoSEQ multiplex PCR; TCRdb's copy keeps in-frame clones and lacks some. This sample yields 130,000 to 150,000 clones, of which about nine tenths are seen a single time; 4.5% to 5.5% belongs to the top ten. Sequencing was performed on PBMCs. The receptors stem from a man between 18 and 29 years old in good health and CMV-seropositive.

This clone has just a few counts. This chain links TRBV10-1 with TRBJ1-5; 7 bases are shared with TRBD1. Germline trimming cut 4 bases from V and 5 bases from J; bases unmatched to any gene: 2. Germline V gene sequence: CDR1 WNHNN, CDR2 SYGVQD (reference sequence). CDR3 length equals 13 residues. CDR3 amino acids: CASSGDRDQPQHF. DNA of the CDR3: TGCGCCAGCAGTGGAGACAGGGATCAGCCCCAGCATTTT.

The V and J genes are TRBV29-1 and TRBJ1-1, with 9 bases lining up with TRBD1. The CDR3 length is 15 residues. After removal of 1 base from V and 2 bases from J, the junction contained 5 bases not matched to a gene. The germline V gene encodes CDR1 SQVTM and CDR2 ANQGSEA. The CDR3 region has the DNA TGCAGCGTTGAAGGGACAGGGGCTTCAAACACTGAAGCTTTCTTT. Translating it yields CSVEGTGASNTEAFF.

V gene TRBV6-4 combines with J gene TRBJ2-3; TRBD2 agrees at 9 bases. The junction had 5 bases not matched to a gene; V was cut back by 0 bases and J by 1 base. Germline V gene data show CDR1 as MRHNA and CDR2 as SNTAGT. The CDR3 spans 17 residues. In DNA, the CDR3 is TGTGCCAGCAGTGACTCGACTAGCGGAGGGGGCACAGATACGCAGTATTTT. Amino acid sequence: CASSDSTSGGGTDTQYF.

This clone showed up just a few times. V usage is TRBV11-2 and J usage is TRBJ2-7, with 7 bases lining up with TRBD2. Germline trimming cut 5 bases from V and 0 bases from J; bases unmatched to any gene: 4. There are 14 residues in the CDR3. Germline V gives CDR1 SGHAT, CDR2 FQNNGV. In nucleotides, the CDR3 is TGTGCCAGCAGCCCGCGGGGGAGCTCCTACGAGCAGTACTTC. It is translated as CASSPRGSSYEQYF.

The CDR3 protein is CASSYLSGELFF. Here the CDR3 DNA reads TGTGCCAGCAGTTACTTGAGCGGGGAGCTGTTTTTT. The V gene is TRBV6-5, the J gene TRBJ2-2; no definite D call. Germline-derived CDR1 and CDR2 are MNHEY and SVGAGI. CDR3 size: 12 residues. The V gene lost 1 base and the J gene lost 7 bases, with 4 bases spanning the gap.

This rearrangement joins TRBV27 to TRBJ2-1; tentative D call: TRBD1 (5 bases). The CDR3 is 14 residues long. The ends were cut back, 7 bases at V and 5 bases at J, with 15 bases in the middle. The V gene's germline CDR1 is MNHEY and CDR2 SMNVEV (reference sequence). CDR3 residues: CASNGAGWDNEQFF. The DNA for the CDR3 is TGTGCCAGCAATGGGGCAGGGTGGGACAATGAGCAGTTCTTC.

This chain joins TRBV14 and TRBJ1-2, with a tentative D call TRBD1 (5 bases). The CDR3 has 14 amino acids. Between the trimmed V and J ends, which lost 2 bases and 4 bases, there was a span of 11 bases. CDR1 is SGHDN and CDR2 is FVKESK in the germline V gene. CDR3 protein: CASSQHRGGYGYTF. CDR3 bases: TGTGCCAGCAGCCAACATAGGGGCGGCTATGGCTACACCTTC.

This clone was picked up a small number of times. The rearrangement joins TRBV27 to TRBJ1-5; 9 nucleotides agree with TRBD1. In germline, CDR1 is MNHEY, CDR2 SMNVEV (reference sequence). The CDR3 runs to 18 residues. V lost 0 bases to trimming and J lost 2 bases; unmatched junction nucleotides: 8. CDR3 DNA: TGTGCCAGCAGTTTATCATCGGACAGGGGAGAGGGCAATCAGCCCCAGCATTTT. It codes for CASSLSSDRGEGNQPQHF.

The genes are TRBV9 and TRBJ2-3; 7 bases map to TRBD2. CDR1 is SGDLS and CDR2 is YYNGEE in the germline V gene. CDR3 length: 15 residues. The V gene end was trimmed by 1 base and the J gene end by 6 bases; junction bases not matched to a gene: 8. The CDR3 DNA reads as TGTGCCAGCAGCGTAAGAGTTGCGGGAGTGGATACGCAGTATTTT. Its translation: CASSVRVAGVDTQYF.

The chain couples TRBV18 to TRBJ2-1; TRBD2 aligns across 9 bases. The CDR3 consists of 17 residues. The V gene end was trimmed by 0 bases and the J gene end by 5 bases; junction bases not matched to a gene: 8. From germline, CDR1 is KGHSH and CDR2 LQKENI. The CDR3 here is CASSPPLTSGTHNEQFF. The CDR3 nucleotides read TGTGCCAGCTCACCACCGTTGACTAGCGGAACCCACAATGAGCAGTTCTTC.

This rearrangement joins TRBV5-1 to TRBJ2-5; a possible D gene is TRBD1 (5 bases). Germline V lookup: CDR1 SGHRS, CDR2 YFSETQ. The length of the CDR3 is 16 residues. Trimming took off 4 bases at V and 0 bases at J, with 16 bases between the two ends. The CDR3 loop is CASSPGEGVYQETQYF. As DNA, the CDR3 is TGCGCCAGCAGCCCTGGGGAAGGGGTGTACCAAGAGACCCAGTACTTC. The whole variable domain, filled in from reference TRBV5-1 and TRBJ2-5, reads KAGVTQTPRYLIKTRGQQVTLSCSPISGHRSVSWYQQTPGQGLQFLFEYFSETQRNKGNFPGRFSGRQFSNSRSEMNVSTLELGDSALYLCASSPGEGVYQETQYFGPGTRLLVL.

The gene calls are TRBV5-1 and TRBJ2-1; TRBD2 aligns across 12 bases. In germline, CDR1 is SGHRS, CDR2 YFSETQ. This CDR3 comprises 16 residues. With 3 bases clipped from V and 6 bases from J, the junction kept 7 bases outside the gene matches. In nucleotides, the CDR3 is TGCGCCAGCAGCTCTCCGGGACTAGCGGGTCGCAATGAGCAGTTCTTC. As protein: CASSSPGLAGRNEQFF.

This clone was observed once. The CDR3 sequence is CASSRDLQETQYF. DNA for the CDR3: TGTGCCAGCAGCAGGGACTTACAAGAGACCCAGTACTTC. V usage is TRBV6-5 and J usage is TRBJ2-5; a weak D match, TRBD2 (6 bases). CDR3 length: 13 amino acids. V gave up 6 bases and J gave up 2 bases, with 10 bases separating them. Germline CDR1 is MNHEY and CDR2 is SVGAGI.

The chain uses TRBV19 and TRBJ2-1; 7 bases agree with TRBD2. With V trimmed by 1 base and J by 7 bases, 7 bases remained unmatched. The length of the CDR3 is 15 residues. Germline V gene data show CDR1 as LNHDA and CDR2 as SQIVND (reference sequence). CDR3 nucleotides: TGTGCCAGTAGTATAGGCCAGGGAGGGGAAAATGAGCAGTTCTTC. Residues: CASSIGQGGENEQFF.

This chain links TRBV6-4 with TRBJ2-2; D is uncertain. Germline CDR1 reads MRHNA; CDR2 reads SNTAGT. The V and J ends lost 10 bases and 2 bases respectively, with 8 bases between them. The CDR3 has 12 amino acids. CDR3 protein: CATHSNTGELFF. The DNA of the CDR3 is TGTGCCACCCATAGTAACACCGGGGAGCTGTTTTTT.

The CDR3 coding sequence is TGTGCCAGCGCCCCGGGGGGCGTGAACACTGAAGCTTTCTTT. Protein sequence: CASAPGGVNTEAFF. The rearrangement uses TRBV9 and TRBJ1-1; D is possibly TRBD1 (6 bases). CDR3 length: 14 residues. Trimming cost V 7 bases and J 0 bases, with 13 bases left between them. Germline loops: CDR1 SGDLS, CDR2 YYNGEE.

This chain joins TRBV5-1 and TRBJ2-5; D is undetermined. The CDR3 has 14 residues. The V gene's germline CDR1 is SGHRS and CDR2 YFSETQ. The V gene lost 2 bases and the J gene lost 4 bases, with 12 bases spanning the gap. CDR3 sequence (DNA): TGCGCCAGCAGCTTCGCCCCGGGTGGAGAGACCCAGTACTTC. This sequence encodes CASSFAPGGETQYF.

This chain uses TRBV4-1 with TRBJ2-1, with TRBD2 identical over 8 bases. V gave up 4 bases and J gave up 8 bases; unmatched junction bases: 10. Germline-derived CDR1 and CDR2 are MGHRA and YSYEKL. The CDR3 length is 15 residues. The chain's CDR3 is CASSPTPGLVYEQFF. The CDR3 DNA sequence: TGCGCCAGCAGCCCAACCCCGGGACTAGTCTATGAGCAGTTCTTC.

This chain uses TRBV5-6 with TRBJ1-3; TRBD1 aligns across 10 bases. The ends lost 3 bases at V and 8 bases at J; junction bases unmatched: 11. Germline V gene data show CDR1 as SGHDT and CDR2 as YYEEEE. CDR3 length: 16 amino acids. The CDR3 reads CASSWDRGETGDTIYF. The DNA for the CDR3 is TGTGCCAGCAGCTGGGACAGGGGCGAGACGGGAGACACCATATATTTT.

DNA of the CDR3: TGTGCCAGCAGTGACGGGTTCTATGGCTACACCTTC. Translated: CASSDGFYGYTF. The chain joins TRBV6-1 to TRBJ1-2; D is uncertain. The CDR3 has 12 amino acids. V was clipped by 3 bases and J by 4 bases, with 6 bases between them. Germline values: CDR1 MNHNS, CDR2 SASEGT.

This chain uses TRBV7-9 with TRBJ2-7; no firm D call. Germline values: CDR1 SEHNR, CDR2 FQNEAQ (reference sequence). The length of the CDR3 is 14 residues. V lost 7 bases to trimming and J lost 4 bases, with 17 bases between them. The CDR3 protein is CASTPEEFEYEQYF. CDR3 in DNA: TGTGCCAGCACCCCCGAGGAGTTTGAGTACGAGCAGTACTTC.

V gene TRBV6-5 combines with J gene TRBJ1-1, with TRBD1 identical over 9 bases. CDR1 is MNHEY, CDR2 SVGAGI, per germline. V dropped 4 bases and J dropped 6; count of bases not matched to a gene: 9. This CDR3 is 15 amino acids long. The CDR3 protein is CASSLTTGGDAEAFF. CDR3 coding DNA: TGTGCCAGCAGTTTAACAACAGGGGGCGACGCTGAAGCTTTCTTT.

The chain employs TRBV30 and TRBJ2-1, with D perhaps matching TRBD1 (7 bases). Germline V lookup: CDR1 GTSNPN, CDR2 SVGIG (reference sequence). The CDR3 covers 15 residues. V lost 1 base and J 10 bases, leaving 20 bases between the germline ends. DNA for the CDR3: TGTGCCTGGAGTGGGATTCTGACAGGGACTGGCGAGCAGTTCTTC. It translates to CAWSGILTGTGEQFF.

V gene TRBV7-9 combines with J gene TRBJ2-3; D might be TRBD2 (7 bases). CDR1 and CDR2 (germline): SEHNR, FQNEAQ (reference sequence). Trimming left V 8 bases short and J 0 bases short, with 15 bases between. This CDR3 comprises 15 residues. CDR3 residues: CASCRGATSTDTQYF. The CDR3 DNA sequence: TGTGCCAGCTGCCGGGGGGCAACTAGCACAGATACGCAGTATTTT.

This rearrangement joins TRBV30 to TRBJ1-5; a possible D gene is TRBD1 (5 bases). CDR3 length: 13 amino acids. The germline V gene has CDR1 GTSNPN and CDR2 SVGIG (reference sequence). Trimming removed 7 bases from V and 4 bases from J, with 14 bases in between. The CDR3: CALGGTGNQPQHF. CDR3 sequence (DNA): TGTGCCTTGGGAGGGACGGGGAATCAGCCCCAGCATTTT.

The rearrangement joins TRBV7-9 to TRBJ1-3; D is unclear. The CDR3 is made up of 13 amino acids. Germline lookup yields CDR1 SEHNR and CDR2 FQNEAQ (reference sequence). Trimming cost V 6 bases and J 3 bases, with 9 bases left between them. The CDR3 DNA sequence: TGTGCCAGCAGTCTAGGTAGTGGAAACACCATATATTTT. Translating gives CASSLGSGNTIYF.

This chain connects TRBV5-4 to TRBJ1-2; D is unresolved. Trimming stripped 5 bases from V and 4 bases from J, with 12 bases between. This CDR3 is built from 13 residues. Germline-derived CDR1 and CDR2 are SGHNT and YYREEE (reference sequence). This CDR3 is CASRGRGFYGYTF. CDR3 coding DNA: TGTGCCAGCAGAGGTAGAGGGTTCTATGGCTACACCTTC. The complete variable domain, with remaining parts taken from reference TRBV5-4 and TRBJ1-2, reads ETGVTQSPTHLIKTRGQQVTLRCSSQSGHNTVSWYQQALGQGPQFIFQYYREEENGRGNFPPRFSGLQFPNYSSELNVNALELDDSALYLCASRGRGFYGYTFGSGTRLTVV.

The CDR3 sequence is CASSSYYRGRRYGYTF. The CDR3 nucleotides read TGCGCCAGCAGCTCGTATTACAGGGGGCGACGCTATGGCTACACCTTC. This rearrangement joins TRBV5-1 to TRBJ1-2; 9 bases fit TRBD1. This CDR3 comprises 16 residues. V gave up 3 bases and J gave up 4 bases; unmatched junction bases: 10. CDR1 SGHRS and CDR2 YFSETQ come from the germline V gene.

The chain joins TRBV5-7 to TRBJ2-1; 12 bases are shared with TRBD2. TRBV5-7 is designated an ORF whose function remains uncertain. This CDR3 region has 15 residues. The ends lost 5 bases at V and 5 bases at J; junction bases unmatched: 5. In DNA form, the CDR3 reads TGTGCCAGCAGGAATACTAGCGGGAGGAACAATGAGCAGTTCTTC. Translated, it gives CASRNTSGRNNEQFF.

This clone showed up just once. The chain carries TRBV4-1 and TRBJ2-1, with TRBD2 identical over 7 bases. CDR1 MGHRA and CDR2 YSYEKL come from the germline V gene. V shed 1 base and J 8 bases; nucleotides not matched to a gene: 8. This CDR3 is built from 15 residues. As DNA, the CDR3 is TGCGCCAGCAGCCAAGTGGGAGGGCGGGTAGATGAGCAGTTCTTC. Translated: CASSQVGGRVDEQFF.